The rows below give T cell receptor beta chains drawn from one sample of a study of cytomegalovirus exposure and HLA in healthy donors. Libraries were prepared by immunoSEQ multiplex PCR; TCRdb keeps only in-frame clonotypes and omits some of them. The repertoire holds around 160,000 clones, with approximately 70% as singletons. Sequencing was carried out using PBMCs. All receptors derive from a woman under 30 in good health and CMV-seronegative. The CDR3 runs from the conserved cysteine through the conserved F or W. The order of the fields is J gene, D gene, V gene, clone size, CDR3 protein, CDR3 DNA. The D gene is left open where the match is weak. Clone size, where shown, is once, few, many, or a class for clones that have expanded.

J: TRBJ1-1
D: TRBD1
V: TRBV18
size: NA
CDR3: CASSPPFDRVIAFF
DNA: TGTGCCAGCTCACCACCCTTCGACAGGGTGATAGCTTTCTTT

J: TRBJ2-2
D: TRBD2
V: TRBV11-3
size: NA
CDR3: CASSHLGLDGGGELFF
DNA: TGTGCCAGCAGCCACCTGGGACTAGACGGGGGTGGGGAGCTGTTTTTT

J: TRBJ1-3
D: TRBD1
V: TRBV18
size: NA
CDR3: CASSPGQGKTGNTIYF
DNA: TGTGCCAGCTCCCCCGGACAGGGGAAGACTGGAAACACCATATATTTT

J: TRBJ1-1
D: NA
V: TRBV19
size: NA
CDR3: CASDSKTEAFF
DNA: TGTGCCAGCGACTCGAAGACTGAAGCTTTCTTT

J: TRBJ2-3
D: TRBD2
V: TRBV4-3
size: NA
CDR3: CASSQEGLAGVTRTDTQYF
DNA: TGCGCCAGCAGCCAGGAGGGACTAGCGGGAGTTACGAGGACAGATACGCAGTATTTT

J: TRBJ2-1
D: TRBD2
V: TRBV7-3
size: once
CDR3: CASSPPAGGLFF
DNA: TGTGCCAGCAGCCCCCCTGCGGGGGGACTGTTCTTC

J: TRBJ2-5
D: NA
V: TRBV4-1
size: NA
CDR3: CASSQDFSSGVRTQYF
DNA: TGCGCCAGCAGCCAAGATTTTAGTTCCGGGGTGCGAACCCAGTACTTC

J: TRBJ2-3
D: TRBD1
V: TRBV4-1
size: NA
CDR3: CASWGTGALDSTDTQYF
DNA: TGCGCCAGCTGGGGGACAGGAGCCCTCGACTCCACAGATACGCAGTATTTT

J: TRBJ2-7
D: NA
V: TRBV10-3
size: NA
CDR3: CAISGREAYEQYF
DNA: TGTGCCATCAGTGGACGGGAAGCCTACGAGCAGTACTTC

J: TRBJ2-3
D: NA
V: TRBV4-3
size: NA
CDR3: CASSQGSATQYF
DNA: TGCGCCAGCAGCCAAGGAAGCGCTACGCAGTATTTT

J: TRBJ1-2
D: NA
V: TRBV6-5
size: NA
CDR3: CASRPGLIYGYTF
DNA: TGTGCCAGCAGACCGGGACTCATCTATGGCTACACCTTC

J: TRBJ2-7
D: TRBD1
V: TRBV4-1
size: NA
CDR3: CASSRAGTGPYEQYF
DNA: TGCGCCAGCAGCCGGGCGGGGACAGGTCCCTACGAGCAGTACTTC

J: TRBJ2-4
D: TRBD2
V: TRBV5-4
size: NA
CDR3: CASSLGGLAGGQNIQYF
DNA: TGTGCCAGCAGCTTGGGGGGACTAGCGGGAGGGCAAAACATTCAGTACTTC

J: TRBJ1-1
D: NA
V: TRBV2
size: NA
CDR3: CASGTDNTEAFF
DNA: TGTGCCAGCGGAACAGACAACACTGAAGCTTTCTTT

J: TRBJ2-3
D: TRBD1
V: TRBV28
size: NA
CDR3: CASSPSTGDTQYF
DNA: TGTGCCAGCAGTCCCTCGACAGGGGATACGCAGTATTTT

J: TRBJ1-2
D: NA
V: TRBV7-3
size: NA
CDR3: CASSLPGNYGYTF
DNA: TGTGCCAGCAGCTTACCCGGGAACTATGGCTACACCTTC

J: TRBJ1-4
D: TRBD1
V: TRBV4-3
size: NA
CDR3: CASSQGTGGREKLFF
DNA: TGCGCCAGCAGCCAAGGGACAGGAGGAAGGGAAAAACTGTTTTTT

J: TRBJ2-1
D: NA
V: TRBV20-1
size: NA
CDR3: CSATVRNEQFF
DNA: TGCAGTGCTACCGTGAGGAATGAGCAGTTCTTC

J: TRBJ1-3
D: NA
V: TRBV18
size: NA
CDR3: CASSPTGFGNTIYF
DNA: TGTGCCAGCTCACCCACAGGGTTTGGAAACACCATATATTTT

J: TRBJ2-2
D: TRBD2
V: TRBV28
size: NA
CDR3: CASRLGGLAGNTGELFF
DNA: TGTGCCAGCAGGCTGGGGGGACTAGCGGGAAACACCGGGGAGCTGTTTTTT

J: TRBJ1-3
D: NA
V: TRBV30
size: NA
CDR3: CAWSVGGSGNTIYF
DNA: TGTGCCTGGAGTGTCGGGGGGTCTGGAAACACCATATATTTT

J: TRBJ2-7
D: NA
V: TRBV10-3
size: NA
CDR3: CAISGSNGGLPYEQYF
DNA: TGTGCCATCAGTGGGTCGAATGGGGGGTTACCCTACGAGCAGTACTTC

J: TRBJ2-3
D: TRBD2
V: TRBV7-9
size: NA
CDR3: CASSLPRTSRDTDTQYF
DNA: TGTGCCAGCAGCTTACCTCGGACTAGCCGGGACACAGATACGCAGTATTTT

J: TRBJ2-1
D: TRBD2
V: TRBV7-2
size: few
CDR3: CASSMGLADYNEQFF
DNA: TGTGCCAGCAGCATGGGACTAGCGGACTACAATGAGCAGTTCTTC

J: TRBJ2-2
D: NA
V: TRBV18
size: NA
CDR3: CASSLRTDANTGELFF
DNA: TGTGCCAGCTCACTGAGGACAGACGCGAACACCGGGGAGCTGTTTTTT

J: TRBJ2-3
D: NA
V: TRBV19
size: few
CDR3: CASSTPAAYTQYF
DNA: TGTGCCAGTAGTACCCCCGCGGCATATACGCAGTATTTT

J: TRBJ2-6
D: TRBD2
V: TRBV7-9
size: NA
CDR3: CASSSTLAGFSGANVLTF
DNA: TGTGCCAGCAGCTCGACCTTAGCGGGGTTCTCTGGGGCCAACGTCCTGACTTTC

J: TRBJ2-5
D: TRBD1
V: TRBV9
size: NA
CDR3: CASSVLGSGGETQYF
DNA: TGTGCCAGCAGCGTGTTGGGATCAGGGGGTGAGACCCAGTACTTC

J: TRBJ1-4
D: NA
V: TRBV29-1
size: once
CDR3: CSVASWGGNTNEKLFF
DNA: TGCAGCGTTGCGAGTTGGGGGGGGAATACTAATGAAAAACTGTTTTTT

J: TRBJ1-1
D: TRBD1
V: TRBV11-2
size: NA
CDR3: CASSFQGALNTEAFF
DNA: TGTGCCAGCAGCTTCCAGGGGGCGTTAAACACTGAAGCTTTCTTT

J: TRBJ1-2
D: TRBD1
V: TRBV5-4
size: once
CDR3: CASSLAAQGARGYGYTF
DNA: TGTGCCAGCAGCTTGGCCGCACAGGGGGCGCGGGGCTATGGCTACACCTTC

J: TRBJ2-7
D: NA
V: TRBV6-6
size: NA
CDR3: CAISRDPAYEQYF
DNA: TGTGCCATTTCCAGGGATCCCGCCTACGAGCAGTACTTC

J: TRBJ1-4
D: TRBD1
V: TRBV6-1
size: NA
CDR3: CASSEPGTGDEKLFF
DNA: TGTGCCAGCAGTGAGCCGGGGACAGGGGACGAAAAACTGTTTTTT

J: TRBJ2-3
D: TRBD1
V: TRBV5-6
size: NA
CDR3: CASSLGTLQGSTSTDTQYF
DNA: TGTGCCAGCAGCTTGGGGACCTTACAGGGGTCCACTAGCACAGATACGCAGTATTTT